This TCR beta chain was sequenced for a study of human thymus T cells (dated by TCRdb to 2020 to 2021). Study-level background: The study used fewer than ten infant thymus samples plus four related peripheral blood samples to characterize TCR alpha and beta repertoires. The infant donors were about 6 to 244 days old, and the cohort included roughly six males and a couple of females.

Thymus tissue was collected as surgical resects that were removed during corrective cardiac surgery. The donors were immunologically healthy infants in Finland who had open corrective cardiac surgery for congenital heart defects. Thymocytes were mechanically released from the tissue and were stored as pellets of 10-30 million cells at -70 degrees C. Genomic DNA was extracted from frozen cell pellets with a QIAsymphony instrument. Using the immunoSEQ multiplex PCR assay, the TCRB and TCRAD loci were amplified from a standardized quantity of quality-controlled genomic DNA. The V(D)J region was spanned by amplicons of a length sufficient to cover the CDR3 and to identify V and J genes. Amplicon sequencing was performed on an Illumina platform through the commercial immunoSEQ service. Turning to the authors' computational methods: Primer bias and sequencing errors were corrected as previously described, and TCRAD and TCRB were defined on the basis of the IMGT database. Repertoires were analysed with immunoSEQ Analyzer 3.0 and VDJTools, covering basic statistics, V/J segment usage, diversity estimates, rarefaction and pairwise overlap. Diversity was estimated with Chao1, ChaoE, Efron-Thisted, Shannon and inverse Simpson indices, and also on datasets down-sampled to the smallest sample. Repertoire overlap was assessed by strict matching of CDR3 nucleotide sequence, V gene and J gene, and clustering was done by Jaccard-based multidimensional scaling. The source is immuneACCESS, and TCRdb retained only in-frame sequences with V and J called. Part of the clones is not carried over; for the studies checked, unresolved V genes explain less than half of this, and the remainder is unexplained. The V and J calls and clone size come from that table; D and trimming were worked out from the DNA. Within this sample are 60,000 to 75,000 clones, with roughly 94% of them counted one time only. The leading ten clones occupy approximately 0.032% of the sample.

CDR1 and CDR2 (WSHSY, SAAADI) derive from the germline V gene. Between the V and J ends, shortened by 6 bases and 5 bases respectively, the junction contains 13 bases. The CDR3 runs 13 residues from the cysteine to the phenylalanine. Just CDR3 DNA is preserved here, 39 bases in frame from base 1. Summary of the overall study and its limitations: Highly overlapping thymic TCR repertoires among unrelated individuals were reported in the related research. On average, thymus samples gave roughly 740,000 unique TCRB clonotypes, whereas blood samples gave roughly 86,000. V and J gene segment usage appeared biased in both thymic and peripheral blood repertoires.

In its sample, this clone was seen once. It lacks a known antigen. Base qualities are missing; no much larger clone stands one base away. Rearrangement joined TRBV10-2 to TRBJ2-5; the D gene is possibly TRBD2, with 5 bases matching. The source material was thymus tissue. The receptor was derived from a girl under three years old with a congenital heart defect but otherwise immunologically healthy. The CDR3 has the sequence CASRQLRGETQYF. The sequenced DNA: TGCGCCAGCAGACAACTGAGAGGGGAGACCCAGTACTTC.